This entry lists 16 T cell receptor beta chains sequenced from one sample in a study of T cells expressing NK-cell markers. TCRdb reprocessed the 5' RACE reads, with one entry per CDR3 protein and no DNA. This listing includes 400,000 to 550,000 distinct CDR3 sequences. The sample was blood T cells: a sorted CD56 or NKG2C T cell subset, CD4+ or CD8+ T cells, or bulk PBMC T cells (not recorded which). Every receptor here comes from a woman between 18 and 69 years old in good health.

The chain combines TRBV12-3 or TRBV12-4 with TRBJ1-1; TCRdb picks TRBD1, but there is no DNA to check that call. The CDR3 is 14 residues long. CDR3 loop: CASSPAGAGTEAFF.

The chain recombines TRBV29-1 with TRBJ2-2; as DNA is missing, the TRBD2 call by TCRdb cannot be tested. This CDR3 has 12 amino acids. The germline V gene encodes CDR1 SQVTM and CDR2 ANQGSEA. The CDR3 spells CSVGLSTGELFF.

This sequence joins TRBV29-1 and TRBJ1-2; no DNA is available, so the TRBD1 call from TCRdb remains unchecked. Per germline, CDR1 SQVTM and CDR2 ANQGSEA. The CDR3 sequence is 15 residues long. The CDR3 protein is CSVDDFGTELYGYTF.

The V call is TRBV20-1, the J call TRBJ2-2. Germline V gene lookup returns CDR1 DFQATT and CDR2 SNEGSKA (reference sequence). CDR3 size: 14 residues. The CDR3 is CSASGQTNTGELFF.

This rearrangement joins TRBV28 to TRBJ2-7. CDR3 length equals 14 residues. Germline CDR1 is MDHEN and CDR2 is SYDVKM. The CDR3 sequence: CASCRLASTYEQYF. The whole variable domain, filled in from reference TRBV28 and TRBJ2-7, reads DVKVTQSSRYLVKRTGEKVFLECVQDMDHENMFWYRQDPGLGLRLIYFSYDVKMKEKGDIPEGYSVSREKKERFSLILESASTNQTSMYLCASCRLASTYEQYFGPGTRLTVT.

CDR3 residues: CASSLILGQLTDTQYF. The chain employs TRBV7-8 and TRBJ2-3; TCRdb's D gene call, TRBD1, goes unchecked for lack of DNA. The CDR3 sequence is 16 residues long. Germline V lookup: CDR1 SGHVS, CDR2 FQNEAQ.

CDR3 sequence reads: CASTGTGVSGELFF. V is TRBV12-3 or TRBV12-4 and J is TRBJ2-2; TCRdb returns TRBD1, unconfirmable since there is no DNA. The CDR3 runs to 14 residues.

The gene calls are TRBV30 and TRBJ2-5; the TCRdb D gene call, TRBD1, has no DNA to confirm it. The CDR3 totals 15 residues. The germline gives CDR1 GTSNPN, CDR2 SVGIG (reference sequence). The CDR3 sequence is CAWRMGQGSQETQYF.

V and J are TRBV7-3 and TRBJ2-4; checking the TCRdb D call of TRBD1 is not possible without DNA. This CDR3 region has 17 residues. Germline V gene sequence: CDR1 SGHTA, CDR2 FQGTGA. The CDR3 region is CASSATGQGFDQNIQYF.

CDR3 sequence reads: CASSLVGTSFYNEQFF. The V gene is TRBV27, the J gene TRBJ2-1; TCRdb's assignment of TRBD2 cannot be checked, as there is no DNA. This CDR3 is 16 amino acids long. Germline V gene data show CDR1 as MNHEY and CDR2 as SMNVEV (reference sequence).

The gene calls are TRBV6-2 or TRBV6-3 and TRBJ1-1. The CDR3 contains 12 residues. Germline assignment: CDR1 MNHEY and CDR2 SVGEGT. CDR3 amino acids: CASSYATSRAFF.

The gene calls are TRBV29-1 and TRBJ2-5; TCRdb proposes TRBD1, but this gene call is untestable without DNA. CDR1 is SQVTM, CDR2 ANQGSEA, per germline. This CDR3 has 14 residues. The CDR3 sequence is CSVDRGVTQETQYF.

The chain recombines TRBV29-1 with TRBJ2-3; the TCRdb call, TRBD2, lacks DNA for checking. The CDR3 is 15 residues long. CDR1 is SQVTM and CDR2 is ANQGSEA in the germline V gene. The CDR3: CSVDLAGYATDTQYF.

V usage is TRBV20-1 and J usage is TRBJ1-5; as DNA is missing, the TRBD1 call by TCRdb cannot be tested. This CDR3 region has 14 residues. Germline CDR1 DFQATT, CDR2 SNEGSKA (reference sequence). The CDR3 is CSARGGTEAMAQHF.

This chain connects TRBV29-1 to TRBJ2-7; TCRdb outputs TRBD2, but without DNA this stays unchecked. CDR3 length: 12 residues. The germline V gene encodes CDR1 SQVTM and CDR2 ANQGSEA. The CDR3 reads CSVRGEGYEQYF.

The chain carries TRBV20-1 and TRBJ2-3; TCRdb's D gene call, TRBD1, goes unchecked for lack of DNA. This CDR3 has 16 amino acids. Looked up from germline, CDR1 is DFQATT and CDR2 is SNEGSKA (reference sequence). Here the CDR3 reads CSARRGDRGLTDTQYF.